The clone carrying this TCR beta chain has only a few counts. One entry per CDR3 protein, called by TCRdb with MiXCR from the 5' RACE reads. The repertoire consists of 98,000 or so distinct CDR3 sequences, with about 12% occurring once and the leading ten covering approximately 4%. The sample originates from a study of early T cells in non-severe SARS-CoV-2 infection. The CDR3 extends over 14 amino acids. Germline values: CDR1 SQVTM, CDR2 ANQGSEA. V lost 5 bases, J lost 11 bases, and 24 bases lay in between. The rearrangement joins TRBV29-1 to TRBJ1-1; D gene unclear. The specimen comprised whole blood, sampled at baseline. This clonotype originated in an adult who was a healthcare worker with PCR-confirmed SARS-CoV-2 infection or an uninfected control (not recorded which). CDR3 amino acids: CSVPRRFGGPGAFF. In DNA, the CDR3 is TGCAGCGTTCCCCGGAGGTTCGGAGGGCCCGGGGCTTTCTTT.